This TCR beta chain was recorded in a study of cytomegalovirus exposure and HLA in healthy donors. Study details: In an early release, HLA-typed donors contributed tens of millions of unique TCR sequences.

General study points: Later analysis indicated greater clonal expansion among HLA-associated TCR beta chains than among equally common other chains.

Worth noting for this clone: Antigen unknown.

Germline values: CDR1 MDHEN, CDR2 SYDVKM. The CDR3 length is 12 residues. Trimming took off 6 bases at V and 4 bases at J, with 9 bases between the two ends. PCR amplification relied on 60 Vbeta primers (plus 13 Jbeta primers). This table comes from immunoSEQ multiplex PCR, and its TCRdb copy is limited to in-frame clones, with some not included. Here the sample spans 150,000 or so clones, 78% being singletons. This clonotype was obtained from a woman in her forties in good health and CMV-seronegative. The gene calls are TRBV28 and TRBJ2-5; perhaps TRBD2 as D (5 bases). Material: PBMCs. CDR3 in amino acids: CASRGVGETQYF. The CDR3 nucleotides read TGTGCCAGCAGGGGAGTGGGAGAGACCCAGTACTTC. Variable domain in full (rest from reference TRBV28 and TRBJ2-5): DVKVTQSSRYLVKRTGEKVFLECVQDMDHENMFWYRQDPGLGLRLIYFSYDVKMKEKGDIPEGYSVSREKKERFSLILESASTNQTSMYLCASRGVGETQYFGPGTRLLVL.